The 20 T cell receptor beta chains listed next were all sequenced from one sample in a study of metastatic and nonmetastatic thyroid tumors. Thyroid surgery was performed in patients who had received no treatment beforehand. TCRdb recomputed clones from the PCR reads via MiXCR. The table includes more than 65,000 clones, 13% to 15% detected once. Sequenced input: blood. The source of these receptors is a male donor with papillary thyroid cancer or a benign thyroid nodule (not recorded which). Some clones in this sample may be carry-over from other donors' samples.

The chain joins TRBV27 to TRBJ2-7; D is unresolved. CDR3 length equals 15 residues. Trimming cost V 1 base and J 6 bases, with 16 bases left between them. CDR1 and CDR2 from the germline V gene are MNHEY and SMNVEV (reference sequence). CDR3 in DNA: TGTGCCAGCAGTTTATATTTGTTGGCACCCCCCGAGCAGTACTTC. Protein sequence: CASSLYLLAPPEQYF.

This clone was seen at least ten times. V is TRBV10-3 and J is TRBJ2-1; TRBD1 matches 8 bases. The V segment lost 4 bases and the J segment 0 bases; nucleotides outside the gene matches: 8. The germline gives CDR1 ENHRY, CDR2 SYGVKD. CDR3 size: 17 residues. Written as DNA, the CDR3 is TGTGCCATCAGTGGGGACAGGTTGCAAAGCTCCTACAATGAGCAGTTCTTC. It specifies CAISGDRLQSSYNEQFF.

Ten or more counts support this clone. V is TRBV7-9 and J is TRBJ2-5; no definite D call. Trimming removed 4 bases at V and 1 base at J, with 1 base between. In germline, CDR1 is SEHNR, CDR2 FQNEAQ (reference sequence). The CDR3 runs 11 residues. The CDR3 DNA reads TGTGCCAGCAGCTCCCAAGAGACCCAGTACTTC. This translates into CASSSQETQYF. The variable domain in full, with the rest retrieved from reference TRBV7-9 and TRBJ2-5, is DTGVSQNPRHKITKRGQNVTFRCDPISEHNRLYWYRQTLGQGPEFLTYFQNEAQLEKSRLLSDRFSAERPKGSFSTLEIQRTEQGDSAMYLCASSSQETQYFGPGTRLLVL.

The rearrangement links TRBV20-1 to TRBJ2-7; D may be TRBD1 or TRBD2 (5 bases each). Trimming took 5 bases from V and 0 from J, leaving 14 bases between them. This CDR3 spans 14 amino acids. Germline V lookup: CDR1 DFQATT, CDR2 SNEGSKA (reference sequence). CDR3 nucleotides: TGCAGTGCTCAGGGACCGCCAAGCTCCTACGAGCAGTACTTC. Protein: CSAQGPPSSYEQYF.

This clone was seen many times. The rearrangement uses TRBV9 and TRBJ2-1, with TRBD1 as a possible D gene (5 bases). Germline V gene data show CDR1 as SGDLS and CDR2 as YYNGEE. The CDR3 is 15 residues long. The V end lost 6 bases, the J end lost 0 bases, and 13 bases lay between the germline ends. The DNA of the CDR3 is TGTGCCAGCATTGGACAAGCCCACTCCTACAATGAGCAGTTCTTC. It is translated as CASIGQAHSYNEQFF.

Remarks on this clone: This clone may be a read error of a much larger clone one base away. The sample contains more than one DNA sequence encoding this CDR3. This chain links TRBV29-1 with TRBJ2-1; TRBD2 aligns across 10 bases. Per germline, CDR1 SQVTM and CDR2 ANQGSEA. The CDR3 runs to 11 residues. The CDR3 loop is CSVEGRTSGDF. For the CDR3, the DNA is TGCAGCGTTGAAGGCCGTACTAGCGGGGACTTC.

This clone was seen many times. The gene calls are TRBV11-2 and TRBJ2-7; a possible D gene is TRBD2 (5 bases). V was trimmed by 7 bases and J by 6 bases, leaving 25 bases between them. Germline V gene sequence: CDR1 SGHAT, CDR2 FQNNGV. The CDR3 spans 16 residues. The CDR3 bases are TGTGCCAGCACCGTCTATGAGGGAACTCCTTTCTCCGAGCAGTACTTC. It yields the protein CASTVYEGTPFSEQYF.

This clone was detected ten times or more. The chain joins TRBV20-1 to TRBJ1-5, with 7 nucleotides matching TRBD1. The V segment lost 4 bases and the J segment 4 bases; nucleotides outside the gene matches: 10. Germline V gene data show CDR1 as DFQATT and CDR2 as SNEGSKA (reference sequence). The CDR3 loop spans 15 amino acids. CDR3 bases: TGCAGTGCTACGTCGACAGGGAGAGGGAATCAGCCCCAGCATTTT. Translation gives CSATSTGRGNQPQHF.

Regarding this clone: This may arise from a read error, as a much more abundant clone is one base away. The CDR3 is CASREPRENIQYF. CDR3 in DNA: TGCGCCAGCCGTGAACCAAGGGAAAACATTCAGTACTTC. The V call is TRBV10-2, the J call TRBJ2-4; no firm D call. The germline CDR1 and CDR2 sequences are WSHSY and SAAADI. CDR3 length equals 13 residues.

This clone was observed at least ten times. This sequence joins TRBV11-3 and TRBJ2-2, with 11 bases lining up with TRBD2. This CDR3 is 17 amino acids long. Trimming removed 1 base from V and 1 base from J; junction bases left unmatched: 2. The germline V gene has CDR1 SGHNT and CDR2 YENEEA. CDR3 bases: TGTGCCAGCAGCTTAGTTGGACTAGCGGGGAACACCGGGGAGCTGTTTTTT. It translates to CASSLVGLAGNTGELFF.

The chain carries TRBV6-1 and TRBJ2-1; either TRBD1 or TRBD2 may supply D (5 bases each). Trimming left V 7 bases short and J 4 bases short, with 17 bases between. CDR1 and CDR2 from the germline V gene are MNHNS and SASEGT. The CDR3 is made up of 15 amino acids. CDR3 sequence reads: CASTREGRIYNEQFF. The DNA for the CDR3 is TGTGCCAGCACTCGAGAGGGACGGATTTACAATGAGCAGTTCTTC.

The count of this clone is one. This rearrangement joins TRBV7-2 to TRBJ2-1; D may match TRBD1 or TRBD2 (5 bases each). With 3 bases removed from V and 7 bases from J, the gap between germline ends came to 13 bases. CDR1 is SGHTA, CDR2 FQGNSA, per germline. CDR3 length: 14 amino acids. CDR3 sequence reads: CASSFMSWGNEQFF. The CDR3 bases are TGTGCCAGCAGCTTTATGTCTTGGGGGAATGAGCAGTTCTTC.

The table lists this clone with many counts. The J gene is TRBJ1-2, the V gene TRBV28, with 7 bases that match TRBD1. Germline assignment: CDR1 MDHEN and CDR2 SYDVKM. CDR3 size: 16 residues. V trimming: 6 bases; J trimming: 3 bases; junction bases outside the gene matches: 13. As DNA, the CDR3 is TGTGCCAGCAGCCCTTCGGTTGGCAGGGGGGACTATGGCTACACCTTC. Its translation: CASSPSVGRGDYGYTF.

On this clone itself: Germline is not matched at one junction end, which may reflect a read error. This chain connects TRBV13 to TRBJ2-5, with a possible D match to TRBD2 (5 bases). Germline CDR1 PRHDT, CDR2 FYEKMQ (reference sequence). CDR3 length equals 13 residues. The CDR3 loop reads CSSSFGPGETQYF. The CDR3 DNA is TGTTCCAGCAGCTTCGGACCGGGGGAGACCCAGTACTTC.

The table lists this clone with a few counts. This CDR3 is also generated by other DNA sequences in the sample. The chain joins TRBV12-3 or TRBV12-4 to TRBJ2-3; D is unclear. This CDR3 has 13 amino acids. V was shortened by 3 bases and J by 6 bases, with 10 bases between the two germline ends. The CDR3, as DNA: TGTGCCAGCAGTTTGGGTGATTTGGATACGCAGTATTTT. Translating it yields CASSLGDLDTQYF.

This clone has a count of ten or more. The J gene is TRBJ1-1, the V gene TRBV19, with 7 bases matching TRBD1. The CDR3 has 19 amino acids. Germline CDR1 and CDR2: LNHDA and SQIVND (reference sequence). Trimming removed 6 bases from V and 0 bases from J; junction bases left unmatched: 19. The CDR3 loop is CASSPLPLGQVTMNTEAFF. The CDR3 coding sequence is TGTGCCAGTAGCCCCCTCCCCCTCGGACAGGTAACGATGAACACTGAAGCTTTCTTT.

There are many counts of this clone. Other nucleotide sequences from this sample produce the same CDR3. V and J are TRBV10-3 and TRBJ1-4, with D maybe TRBD1 (5 bases). Germline V gives CDR1 ENHRY, CDR2 SYGVKD. The CDR3 is made up of 16 amino acids. Deletions cut 0 bases from V and 8 bases from J, with 16 bases between. The CDR3 loop is CAISESTGRVGEKLFF. The DNA of the CDR3 is TGTGCCATCAGTGAGTCAACTGGCAGGGTAGGGGAAAAACTGTTTTTT.

The sample holds many counts of this clone. The chain links TRBV10-3 to TRBJ2-3; tentative D call: TRBD1 (6 bases). Germline V gene sequence: CDR1 ENHRY, CDR2 SYGVKD. CDR3 length: 18 residues. Trimming removed 6 bases from V and 0 bases from J, with 22 bases in between. As DNA, the CDR3 is TGTGCCATCAGCGTCGTCCGGACAGCCGATTCTAGCACAGATACGCAGTATTTT. Protein product: CAISVVRTADSSTDTQYF.

This clone was counted many times. The chain employs TRBV7-9 and TRBJ2-7; 8 bases align to TRBD2. Germline CDR1 SEHNR, CDR2 FQNEAQ (reference sequence). The CDR3 has 16 residues. The V gene end was trimmed by 0 bases and the J gene end by 2 bases; junction bases not matched to a gene: 6. DNA of the CDR3: TGTGCCAGCAGCTTAGCCTGGGCGGGGGGAACCTACGAGCAGTACTTC. Translated: CASSLAWAGGTYEQYF.

This clone has a count of ten or more. The chain uses TRBV20-1 and TRBJ2-7, with unresolved D. This CDR3 is built from 12 residues. The V end was cut by 6 bases, the J end by 0 bases, with 9 bases between. In germline, CDR1 is DFQATT, CDR2 SNEGSKA (reference sequence). The CDR3 sequence is CSARLSSYEQYV. The CDR3 region has the DNA TGCAGTGCCCGACTGAGCTCCTACGAGCAGTACGTC.